A selection of T cell receptor beta chains follows, all from one sample in a study of T-cell memory formation after mild COVID-19. TCRdb used MiXCR to reprocess the 5' RACE reads, holding one entry per CDR3 protein. The table has roughly 170,000 distinct CDR3 sequences, about a fifth seen once. Source material: PBMCs or a T cell subset sorted from them (not recorded which). These receptors all come from an adult woman who had mild COVID-19 (a few samples of this study predate the infection). Cell type and time point are not known. Both conserved end residues are part of each CDR3.

CDR3 protein,CDR3 length,V gene,J gene
CASVGGNSNQPQHF,14,TRBV7-9,TRBJ1-5
CASTPGDSLNTGELFF,16,TRBV7-2,TRBJ2-2
CASSYRSDRYEQYF,14,TRBV6-6,TRBJ2-7
CSASPLAGEYNYEQFF,16,TRBV20-1,TRBJ2-1
CASSWGNTGELFF,13,TRBV7-6,TRBJ2-2
CSARVPGLAGETQYF,15,TRBV20-1,TRBJ2-5
CASSLFTGDTEAFF,14,TRBV5-1,TRBJ1-1
CASSQLAGGSHEQYF,15,TRBV4-3,TRBJ2-7
CASSSGTSGRNSEQYF,16,TRBV27,TRBJ2-7
CASSLSYQVRDNEQFF,16,TRBV27,TRBJ2-1
CASSLGTGVEAFF,13,TRBV7-9,TRBJ1-1
CASSLIKGDIQYF,13,TRBV7-3,TRBJ2-4
CASSRSRLAGVGNEQFF,17,TRBV3-1,TRBJ2-1
CASSFGGASSEQYF,14,TRBV27,TRBJ2-7
CSARTGSGGNQPQHF,15,TRBV20-1,TRBJ1-5
CATSRGDGYEQYF,13,TRBV15,TRBJ2-7
CASSLAARDHEQYF,14,TRBV5-1,TRBJ2-7
CASSYGANDGYTF,13,TRBV6-5,TRBJ1-2
CATGRNNQETQYF,13,TRBV24-1,TRBJ2-5
CASSMGTGNQPQHF,14,TRBV9,TRBJ1-5
CASSLEIGAGFSSPLHF,17,TRBV7-2,TRBJ1-6
CASISRDYSGSNEQFF,16,TRBV7-9,TRBJ2-1